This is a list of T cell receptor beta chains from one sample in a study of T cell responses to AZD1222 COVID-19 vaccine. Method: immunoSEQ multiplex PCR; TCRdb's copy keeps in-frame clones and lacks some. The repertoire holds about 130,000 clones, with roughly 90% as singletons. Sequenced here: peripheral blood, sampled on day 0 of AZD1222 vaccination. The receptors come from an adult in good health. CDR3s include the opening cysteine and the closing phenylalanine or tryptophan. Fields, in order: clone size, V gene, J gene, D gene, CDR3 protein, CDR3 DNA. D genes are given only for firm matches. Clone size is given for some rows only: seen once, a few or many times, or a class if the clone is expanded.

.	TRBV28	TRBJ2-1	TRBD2	CASSFSGRADEQFF	TGTGCCAGCAGTTTTAGTGGGAGGGCCGATGAGCAGTTCTTC
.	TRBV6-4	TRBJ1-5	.	CASSETASNQPQHF	TGTGCCAGCAGTGAAACAGCCAGCAATCAGCCCCAGCATTTT
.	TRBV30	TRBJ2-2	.	CAWRHLNTGELFF	TGTGCCTGGCGGCATTTGAACACCGGGGAGCTGTTTTTT
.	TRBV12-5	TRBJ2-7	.	CASASALGTYEQYF	TGTGCTAGTGCCTCGGCTCTAGGGACCTACGAGCAGTACTTC
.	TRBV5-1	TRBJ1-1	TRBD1	CASSPQGGYEAFF	TGCGCCAGCAGCCCCCAGGGGGGGTATGAAGCTTTCTTT
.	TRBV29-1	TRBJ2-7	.	CSVGVWRAASYEQYF	TGCAGCGTTGGTGTTTGGAGGGCGGCCTCCTACGAGCAGTACTTC
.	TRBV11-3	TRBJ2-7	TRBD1	CASSIGTGDYEQYF	TGTGCCAGCAGCATTGGGACAGGGGACTACGAGCAGTACTTC
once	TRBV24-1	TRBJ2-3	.	CATGKRGGTDTQYF	TGTGCCACCGGGAAGAGGGGTGGCACAGATACGCAGTATTTT
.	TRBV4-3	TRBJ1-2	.	CASSQNGQSYYGYTF	TGCGCCAGCAGCCAAAACGGACAGAGCTACTATGGCTACACCTTC
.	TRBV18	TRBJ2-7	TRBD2	CASSPQGGSAYEQYF	TGTGCCAGCTCACCACAGGGCGGGAGCGCCTACGAGCAGTACTTC
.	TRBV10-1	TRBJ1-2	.	CASSDSLRTEGYTF	TGCGCCAGCAGTGACTCTCTACGGACAGAAGGCTACACCTTC
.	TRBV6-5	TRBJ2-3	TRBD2	CASSRSGRPDTQYF	TGTGCCAGCAGTAGAAGCGGGAGGCCAGATACGCAGTATTTT
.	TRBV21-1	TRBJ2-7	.	CASSKSIGTGTSGRAPSREQYF	TGTGCCAGCAGCAAAAGCATAGGGACCGGGACTAGCGGGAGGGCACCGTCCCGCGAGCAGTACTTC
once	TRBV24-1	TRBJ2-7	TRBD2	CATSERGNEQYF	TGTGCCACCAGTGAGCGGGGGAACGAGCAGTACTTC
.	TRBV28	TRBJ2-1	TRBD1	CASSLPGQGVYNEQFF	TGTGCCAGCAGTTTACCGGGACAGGGGGTCTACAATGAGCAGTTCTTC
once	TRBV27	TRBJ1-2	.	CASSFTSFYGYTF	TGTGCCAGCAGTTTTACAAGCTTCTATGGCTACACCTTC
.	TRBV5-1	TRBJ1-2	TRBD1	CASSGQLQGSYGYTF	TGCGCCAGCAGCGGACAACTACAGGGGAGCTATGGCTACACCTTC
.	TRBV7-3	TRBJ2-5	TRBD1	CASSSTGGQETQYF	TGTGCCAGCAGCTCCACAGGGGGCCAAGAGACCCAGTACTTC
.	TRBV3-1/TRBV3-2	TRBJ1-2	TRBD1	CASSQGTGRNYGYTF	TGTGCCAGCAGCCAAGGGACAGGGCGTAACTATGGCTACACCTTC
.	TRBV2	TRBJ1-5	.	CASSVAMGQHF	TGTGCCAGCAGTGTCGCGATGGGCCAGCATTTT
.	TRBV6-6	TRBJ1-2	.	CASSPDPRHIANYGYTF	TGTGCCAGCAGTCCAGACCCCAGGCACATAGCTAACTATGGCTACACCTTC
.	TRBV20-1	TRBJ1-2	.	CSASYGGYTF	TGCAGTGCTAGCTACGGGGGCTACACCTTC
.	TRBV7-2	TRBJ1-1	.	CASSLTLGNTEAFF	TGTGCCAGCAGCTTAACTTTGGGGAATACTGAAGCTTTCTTT
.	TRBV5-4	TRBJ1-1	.	CASSSDTGEAFF	TGTGCCAGCAGCTCCGACACTGGTGAAGCTTTCTTT
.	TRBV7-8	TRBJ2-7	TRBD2	CASSLETSGSYEQYF	TGTGCCAGCAGCTTAGAAACTAGCGGGAGCTACGAGCAGTACTTC
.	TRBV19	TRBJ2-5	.	CASSPGREETQYF	TGTGCCAGTAGTCCCGGCCGGGAAGAGACCCAGTACTTC
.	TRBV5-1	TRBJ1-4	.	CASSLNGANEKLFF	TGCGCCAGCAGCTTGAACGGGGCGAACGAAAAACTGTTTTTT
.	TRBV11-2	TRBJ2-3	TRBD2	CASSLVRGLADTQYF	TGTGCCAGCAGCTTAGTTAGGGGACTAGCAGATACGCAGTATTTT
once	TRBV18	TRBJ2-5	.	CASSPLQDKEETQYF	TGTGCCAGCTCACCCCTCCAGGACAAGGAAGAGACCCAGTACTTC
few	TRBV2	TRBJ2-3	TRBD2	CASSENLAGGGNTQYF	TGTGCCAGCAGCGAGAACTTAGCGGGAGGAGGTAATACGCAGTATTTT
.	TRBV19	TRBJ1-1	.	CASSKRGSFLTEAFF	TGTGCCAGTAGTAAGAGGGGGTCCTTTTTGACTGAAGCTTTCTTT
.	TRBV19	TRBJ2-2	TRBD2	CASKDLAGDTGELFF	TGTGCCAGTAAAGATTTAGCGGGAGACACCGGGGAGCTGTTTTTT
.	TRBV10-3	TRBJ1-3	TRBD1	CAISSTGVGGNTIYF	TGTGCCATCAGCTCGACAGGGGTTGGTGGAAACACCATATATTTT
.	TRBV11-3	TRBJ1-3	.	CASTPVGGDSGNTIYF	TGTGCCAGCACCCCGGTGGGCGGCGACTCTGGAAACACCATATATTTT
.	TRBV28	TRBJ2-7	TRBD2	CASSLSSGTYEQYF	TGTGCCAGCAGTTTATCTAGCGGGACCTACGAGCAGTACTTC
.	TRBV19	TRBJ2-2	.	CASSITLRRDDTGELFF	TGTGCCAGTAGTATTACTTTAAGGCGTGACGACACCGGGGAGCTGTTTTTT
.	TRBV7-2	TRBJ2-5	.	CASSPRETQYF	TGTGCCAGCAGCCCCAGGGAGACCCAGTACTTC
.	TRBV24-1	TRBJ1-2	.	CATSDWKQSRGANYGYTF	TGTGCCACCAGTGATTGGAAACAGTCCCGGGGGGCTAACTATGGCTACACCTTC
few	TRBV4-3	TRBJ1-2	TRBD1	CASSQDRGQNYGYTF	TGCGCCAGCAGCCAAGACAGGGGGCAAAACTATGGCTACACCTTC
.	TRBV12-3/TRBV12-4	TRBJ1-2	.	CASTGGGDYGYTF	TGTGCCAGCACGGGGGGAGGTGACTATGGCTACACCTTC
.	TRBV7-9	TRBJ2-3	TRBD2	CASSSRGTSGADTQYF	TGTGCCAGCAGCTCGAGAGGGACTAGCGGGGCAGATACGCAGTATTTT
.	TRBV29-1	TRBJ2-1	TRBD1	CSPGQGAGNEQFF	TGCAGCCCGGGACAGGGGGCCGGCAATGAGCAGTTCTTC
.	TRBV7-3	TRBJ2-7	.	CASSLRGGTPEDEQYF	TGTGCCAGCAGCTTAAGGGGGGGCACCCCCGAGGACGAGCAGTACTTC
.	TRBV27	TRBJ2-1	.	CASSLGDEQFF	TGTGCCAGCAGTTTGGGCGATGAGCAGTTCTTC
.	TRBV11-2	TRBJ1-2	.	CASSAITGLGYGYTF	TGTGCCAGCAGCGCAATAACGGGCCTCGGGTATGGCTACACCTTC